This paragraph covers one T cell receptor (beta chain) sequence. The data derive from a study of blood T cell repertoires in COVID-19. CDR1 MNHEY and CDR2 SMNVEV come from the germline V gene (reference sequence). The CDR3 consists of 15 residues. V lost 3 bases, J lost 4 bases, and 1 base stayed unmatched. Original handling: Cell counts per sample came from amplifying reference gene primers. TCRdb's table, derived via immunoSEQ multiplex PCR, lists solely in-frame clones and lacks some. V and J calls and clone size are as listed in that table; D and trimming were resolved from the DNA. The sample contains 270,000 or so clones, around 84% of which appear only once.

The sequence came from a woman aged 45-65 years who had been exposed to COVID-19. The chain carries TRBV27 and TRBJ2-1; TRBD2 agrees at 12 bases. Sequenced sample: PBMCs or T cells enriched from blood (not recorded which). This CDR3 reads CASSFLAGGYNEQFF. The CDR3 coding sequence is TGTGCCAGCAGTTTCCTAGCGGGGGGGTACAATGAGCAGTTCTTC.